This T cell receptor (beta chain) was profiled in a study of molecular identifiers for immune sequencing clone quantification. Sorted naive CD8 T cells, 20,000 to 1,000,000, were sequenced from 10%, 30% or 50% RNA. The authors sorted naive CD8 T cells as CD8+CD4-CCR7+CD45RA+. Bulk TCR library preparation followed previously described methods with listed TCR primers. TCRdb fed the PCR reads into MiXCR, producing one record per CDR3 protein. The sample holds over 550,000 distinct CDR3 sequences, approximately 24% seen once. Turning to this clonotype: The antigen is unknown.

Whole-study findings and limits: Clones carrying above 20 RNA copies accounted for over 97% of effector molecules, under 1% in naive cells.

CDR1 and CDR2 from the germline V gene are SGHAT and FQNNGV. The ends lost 5 bases at V and 4 bases at J; junction bases unmatched: 3. This CDR3 comprises 14 residues. The gene calls are TRBV11-2 and TRBJ2-1, with 9 bases lining up with TRBD2. The TCR originated in a human donor in good health. Some libraries in this study had Jurkat cell RNA spiked in. The sample was naive CD8+ T cells from blood, with Jurkat cell RNA spiked in. As to subset: FACS-sorted CD8+CD4-CCR7+CD45RA+ naive T cells. DNA of the CDR3: TGTGCCAGCAGCACGCTAGCGGGATACAATGAGCAGTTCTTC. This codes for CASSTLAGYNEQFF.